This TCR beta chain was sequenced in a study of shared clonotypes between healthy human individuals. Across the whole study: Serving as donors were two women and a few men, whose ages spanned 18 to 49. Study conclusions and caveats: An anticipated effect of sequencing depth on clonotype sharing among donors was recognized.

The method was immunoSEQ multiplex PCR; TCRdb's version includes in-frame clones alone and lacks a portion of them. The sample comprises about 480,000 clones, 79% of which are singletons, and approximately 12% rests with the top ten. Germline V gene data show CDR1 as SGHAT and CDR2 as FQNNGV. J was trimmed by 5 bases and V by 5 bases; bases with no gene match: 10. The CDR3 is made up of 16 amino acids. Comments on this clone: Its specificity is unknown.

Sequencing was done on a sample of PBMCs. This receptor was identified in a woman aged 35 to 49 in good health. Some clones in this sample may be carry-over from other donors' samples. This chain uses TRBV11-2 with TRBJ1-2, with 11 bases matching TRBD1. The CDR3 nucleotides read TGTGCCAGCAGCCCGTCGCCGGGACAGGGGGGATATGGCTACACCTTC. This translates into CASSPSPGQGGYGYTF.